What follows describes a single TCR beta chain. Its antigen remains unidentified. Each of the CD4+ naive, central memory, regulatory and stem cell-like memory populations was sorted via CD45RO/CCR7/CD25/CD127/CD95/CD27. Expressed TCRB transcripts were sequenced because the isolated RNA had all been reverse transcribed beforehand. The repertoire was sequenced with immunoSEQ multiplex PCR; TCRdb's copy has only in-frame clones and lacks some. The repertoire holds tens of thousands of clones, with around 60% as singletons. The sample originates from a study of beta chain features in type 1 diabetes. Study overall: Sorted cells from all samples, numbering almost 110 million, were examined. Points from the study as a whole: Among type 1 diabetes patients, VDJ junctions had fewer insertions and more deletions. Patients' naive, central memory and regulatory TCRB repertoires appeared more alike than those of healthy donors. Type 1 diabetes patients had moderately but significantly shorter TCRB CDR3s in all four CD4+ subsets.

The CDR3 has 15 residues. CDR1 and CDR2 from the germline V gene are SGHRS and YFSETQ. Trimming at V came to 4 bases and at J to 2 bases, leaving 5 bases not matched to a gene. The sequence derives from a woman aged 25 to 45 with type 1 diabetes. V and J are TRBV5-1 and TRBJ2-3, with 9 bases lining up with TRBD2. The specimen sequenced was stem cell memory CD4+ T cells from blood. CDR3 loop: CASSQLAGPTDTQYF. CDR3 nucleotides: TGCGCCAGCAGCCAACTAGCGGGCCCCACAGATACGCAGTATTTT.